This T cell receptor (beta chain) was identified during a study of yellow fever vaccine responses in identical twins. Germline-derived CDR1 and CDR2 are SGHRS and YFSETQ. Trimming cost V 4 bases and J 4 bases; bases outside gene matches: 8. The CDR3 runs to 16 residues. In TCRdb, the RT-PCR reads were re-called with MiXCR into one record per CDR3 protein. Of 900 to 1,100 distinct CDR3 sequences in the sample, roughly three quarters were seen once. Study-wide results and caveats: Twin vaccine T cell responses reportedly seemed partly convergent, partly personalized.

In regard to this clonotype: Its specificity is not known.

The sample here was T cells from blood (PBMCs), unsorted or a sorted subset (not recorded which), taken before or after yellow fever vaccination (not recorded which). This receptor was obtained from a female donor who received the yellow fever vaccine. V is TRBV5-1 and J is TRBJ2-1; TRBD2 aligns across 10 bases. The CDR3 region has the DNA TGCGCCAGCAGCCCCCCCGGGACTAGCGATTACAATGAGCAGTTCTTC. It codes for CASSPPGTSDYNEQFF.